These T cell receptor beta chains were read from a single sample in a study of T cell repertoires in cytomegalovirus infection. For these TCRs, the target antigens are not known. Using its own MiXCR run on the reads, TCRdb lists one record per CDR3 protein. The sample carries approximately 120,000 distinct CDR3 sequences, more than 30% recorded once. The sample here was CD8+ T cells from cultured PBMCs, taken from culture after CMV antigen stimulation. These receptors were taken from a human donor in good health (CMV status not recorded). Some clones in this sample may be carry-over from other donors' samples. CDR3s include the opening cysteine and the closing phenylalanine or tryptophan. The D gene is left open where the match is weak. The listing skips clone size in some rows; elsewhere it reads once, few, many or a size class.

-	TRBV2	TRBJ2-4	-	CASSRKGYEAKNIQYF	TGTGCCAGCAGCCGAAAGGGCTATGAGGCCAAAAACATTCAGTACTTC
-	TRBV7-9	TRBJ1-5	-	CASSMGPHQPQHF	TGTGCCAGCAGCATGGGACCTCATCAGCCCCAGCATTTT
many	TRBV28	TRBJ1-2	TRBD1	CASSLSQAGGLTYTF	TGTGCCAGCAGTTTAAGTCAGGCAGGGGGCTTGACCTACACCTTC
few	TRBV25-1	TRBJ1-5	TRBD1	CASRTGGNQPQHF	TGTGCCAGCAGGACAGGGGGCAATCAGCCCCAGCATTTT
-	TRBV27	TRBJ2-1	-	CASSLTGRSSYNEQFF	TGTGCCAGCAGTTTAACCGGCAGAAGCTCCTACAATGAGCAGTTCTTC
once	TRBV27	TRBJ1-1	-	CASSRGGGNTEAFF	TGTGCCAGCAGTAGAGGGGGGGGGAACACTGAAGCTTTCTTT
-	TRBV6-2/TRBV6-3	TRBJ2-1	-	CASRRGGYGNEQFF	TGTGCCAGCAGAAGAGGAGGGTATGGCAATGAGCAGTTCTTC
many	TRBV7-9	TRBJ2-7	-	CASSLGQTSGEQYF	TGTGCCAGCAGCTTAGGACAGACCTCGGGCGAGCAGTACTTC
-	TRBV6-2/TRBV6-3	TRBJ1-5	-	CASSSVDSPINQPQHF	TGTGCCAGCAGTTCCGTGGACAGTCCTATTAATCAGCCCCAGCATTTT
-	TRBV23-1	TRBJ1-1	-	CASSQSGTMNTEAFF	TGCGCCAGCAGTCAATCCGGGACTATGAACACTGAAGCTTTCTTT
few	TRBV7-2	TRBJ2-1	-	CASTLGGNHEQFF	TGTGCCAGCACACTCGGGGGCAACCATGAGCAGTTCTTC
-	TRBV19	TRBJ1-1	-	CASSILRGDTEAFF	TGTGCCAGTAGTATTTTGAGAGGGGACACTGAAGCTTTCTTT
few	TRBV19	TRBJ1-2	-	CASTPGYGYTF	TGTGCCAGTACCCCGGGGTATGGCTACACCTTC
-	TRBV19	TRBJ2-7	TRBD1	CASRPFGQGGEQYF	TGTGCCAGTAGACCCTTCGGACAGGGGGGCGAGCAGTACTTC
-	TRBV5-6	TRBJ2-5	TRBD2	CASSLVGLAGEETQYF	TGTGCCAGCAGCTTGGTGGGACTAGCGGGGGAAGAGACCCAGTACTTC
-	TRBV7-3	TRBJ2-1	-	CASSPEGGAYNEQFF	TGTGCCAGCAGCCCCGAGGGGGGGGCCTACAATGAGCAGTTCTTC
many	TRBV7-2	TRBJ2-1	-	CASSESALLQEQFF	TGTGCCAGCAGCGAATCTGCTTTATTACAAGAGCAGTTCTTC
many	TRBV7-6	TRBJ2-1	-	CASSLVPGGREEQFF	TGTGCCAGCAGCTTAGTCCCGGGGGGCCGCGAAGAGCAGTTCTTC
-	TRBV27	TRBJ2-1	TRBD2	CASSQEAGIKGEQFF	TGTGCCAGCAGTCAAGAAGCGGGGATCAAGGGTGAGCAGTTCTTC
-	TRBV7-9	TRBJ1-1	-	CASSLVVTEAFF	TGTGCCAGCAGCTTAGTCGTCACTGAAGCTTTCTTT
many	TRBV7-6	TRBJ1-3	-	CASSFEGSGNTIYF	TGTGCCAGCAGCTTTGAGGGGAGTGGAAACACCATATATTTT
many	TRBV7-8	TRBJ2-3	-	CASSPAGTDTQYF	TGTGCCAGCAGCCCTGCGGGCACAGATACGCAGTATTTT
few	TRBV4-1	TRBJ1-1	-	CASSWGGGTEAFF	TGCGCCAGCAGTTGGGGGGGAGGCACTGAAGCTTTCTTT
-	TRBV5-6	TRBJ2-3	-	CASSLGGGASDTQYF	TGTGCCAGCAGCTTGGGTGGGGGGGCCTCAGATACGCAGTATTTT
once	TRBV5-5	TRBJ1-5	-	CASSLVEVISNQPQHF	TGTGCCAGCAGCTTGGTCGAGGTCATTAGCAATCAGCCCCAGCATTTT
-	TRBV25-1	TRBJ1-4	TRBD1	CASSFGTGNEKLFF	TGTGCCAGTTCGTTCGGGACAGGGAATGAAAAACTGTTTTTT
many	TRBV7-6	TRBJ1-1	-	CASSPLGEEAFF	TGTGCCAGCAGCCCGTTAGGGGAGGAAGCTTTCTTT
-	TRBV6-2/TRBV6-3	TRBJ1-5	-	CASSHTAQPQHF	TGTGCCAGCAGTCATACAGCTCAGCCCCAGCATTTT
many	TRBV7-2	TRBJ2-5	-	CASAPGLMYQETQYF	TGTGCCAGCGCCCCGGGACTCATGTACCAAGAGACCCAGTACTTC
-	TRBV6-5	TRBJ1-2	-	CASSYSQAYGYTF	TGTGCCAGCAGTTACTCGCAGGCATATGGCTACACCTTC
-	TRBV15	TRBJ1-1	-	CATSRDAGNTEAFF	TGTGCCACCAGCAGAGATGCGGGGAACACTGAAGCTTTCTTT
few	TRBV6-5	TRBJ1-2	-	CASSYSKRGGYTF	TGTGCCAGCAGTTACTCGAAAAGGGGGGGCTACACCTTC
-	TRBV12-5	TRBJ2-5	-	CASGTLLDNQETQYF	TGTGCTAGTGGTACCCTACTAGACAACCAAGAGACCCAGTACTTC
-	TRBV6-5	TRBJ2-1	TRBD2	CASSPGLAGSSSYNEQFF	TGTGCCAGCAGTCCAGGGCTAGCGGGCTCGAGCTCCTACAATGAGCAGTTCTTC
many	TRBV7-2	TRBJ2-7	-	CASSILQGPMMEQYF	TGTGCCAGCAGCATTTTACAGGGTCCCATGATGGAGCAGTACTTC
few	TRBV7-6	TRBJ1-2	-	CASSLGGLANYGYTF	TGTGCCAGCAGCTTAGGGGGCTTAGCTAACTATGGCTACACCTTC
-	TRBV7-6	TRBJ2-7	TRBD2	CASSFTGGLAGASTEQYF	TGTGCCAGCAGCTTTACGGGGGGACTAGCGGGGGCGTCAACAGAGCAGTACTTC
-	TRBV7-3	TRBJ1-2	-	CASSLQDAAF	TGTGCCAGCAGCCTACAGGACGCGGCCTTC
few	TRBV20-1	TRBJ1-1	-	CSAALRGARRDTEAFF	TGCAGTGCGGCCTTGCGGGGGGCGCGACGGGACACTGAAGCTTTCTTT
-	TRBV28	TRBJ1-5	-	CASSPFGVSGGRNQPQHF	TGTGCCAGCAGTCCTTTCGGGGTGTCGGGGGGGCGCAATCAGCCCCAGCATTTT
-	TRBV7-9	TRBJ2-5	-	CASRPAIAQETQYF	TGTGCCAGCCGCCCAGCTATAGCCCAAGAGACCCAGTACTTC
few	TRBV7-8	TRBJ1-3	-	CASSPDPRGPTRNSGNTIYF	TGTGCCAGCAGCCCGGATCCTCGGGGACCGACAAGAAACTCTGGAAACACCATATATTTT
-	TRBV7-2	TRBJ2-7	-	CASSQGAFYEQYF	TGTGCCAGCAGCCAAGGGGCATTCTACGAGCAGTACTTC
-	TRBV27	TRBJ2-1	-	CASSFGRVRVF	TGTGCCAGCAGTTTCGGTCGCGTTAGGGTCTTC
few	TRBV4-1	TRBJ1-5	-	CASSQAGRGTQPQHF	TGCGCCAGCAGCCAAGCGGGAAGGGGGACTCAGCCCCAGCATTTT
many	TRBV20-1	TRBJ2-2	-	CSASQGGTGELFF	TGCAGTGCTAGCCAGGGGGGCACCGGGGAGCTGTTTTTT
-	TRBV24-1	TRBJ2-1	TRBD1	CATSAGTGGINEQFF	TGTGCCACCAGCGCCGGGACAGGGGGAATAAATGAGCAGTTCTTC
few	TRBV7-6	TRBJ2-7	-	CASSSLSYEQYF	TGTGCCAGCAGCTCCCTCTCCTACGAGCAGTACTTC
-	TRBV11-1	TRBJ1-4	TRBD1	CASSRDSFNEKLFF	TGTGCCAGCAGCCGGGACAGCTTTAATGAAAAACTGTTTTTT